The 3 T cell receptor beta chains below all came from one sample that was sequenced in a study of T-cell memory formation after mild COVID-19. From the 5' RACE reads, TCRdb called clonotypes with MiXCR, one entry per CDR3 protein. The table has roughly 89,000 distinct CDR3 sequences, roughly 15% seen once; the top ten hold about 43%. Sequences were obtained from PBMCs or a T cell subset sorted from them (not recorded which). These receptors were taken from a man aged 18 to 29 who had mild COVID-19 (a few samples of this study predate the infection). Cell type and time point are not known.

This clonotype was detected only a few times. A much larger clonotype is one base distant, so this may be a read error. The chain recombines TRBV4-1 with TRBJ2-2; no firm D call. From germline, CDR1 is MGHRA and CDR2 YSYEKL. Trimming left V 3 bases short and J 4 bases short, with 3 bases between. This CDR3 comprises 12 residues. The CDR3 loop is CASSHFTGELFF. Written as DNA, the CDR3 is TGCGCCAGCAGCCACTTCACCGGGGAGCTGTTTTTT.

This clonotype was counted only a few times. The rearrangement joins TRBV4-3 to TRBJ2-7; tentative D call: TRBD2 (6 bases). V lost 1 base to trimming and J lost 3 bases, with 13 bases between them. The CDR3 runs 15 residues. Looked up from germline, CDR1 is LGHNA and CDR2 is YSLEER. CDR3 sequence reads: CASSQAEGLHYEQYF. The CDR3 DNA follows: TGCGCCAGCAGCCAAGCCGAGGGACTCCACTACGAGCAGTACTTC.

This clonotype was seen a handful of times. J is TRBJ2-5 and V is TRBV20-1; D is unresolved. Trimming left V 5 bases short and J 3 bases short, with 13 bases between. Germline CDR1 and CDR2: DFQATT and SNEGSKA (reference sequence). CDR3 size: 13 residues. CDR3 nucleotides: TGCAGTGCTGGAACCGGACGGGAAGAGACCCAGTACTTC. It encodes CSAGTGREETQYF.